This T cell receptor (beta chain) derives from a study of T-cell memory formation after mild COVID-19. About the study: Clusters of TCRs were largely donor specific. General study findings and limits: Whether second-wave clones peaking at day 37 were SARS-CoV-2 specific went unconfirmed. For contracting clones, CD4+ ones sat mainly in CM and EM, CD8+ in EMRA.

TCRdb recomputed calls from the 5' RACE reads with MiXCR, one row per CDR3 protein. The data contain approximately 350,000 distinct CDR3 sequences, roughly 13% of them seen just once; the ten biggest clones take up about a fifth. Comment on this clonotype: The antigen remains unidentified.

The origin of this receptor is a man between 18 and 29 years old who had mild COVID-19 (a few samples of this study predate the infection). Cell type and time point are not known. The sequencing input was PBMCs or a T cell subset sorted from them (not recorded which).

The chain's CDR3 is CASSQALGTVLNTGELFF. The DNA for the CDR3 is TGCGCCAGCAGCCAAGCTCTTGGGACAGTCCTGAACACCGGGGAGCTGTTTTTT. V and J are TRBV4-3 and TRBJ2-2; 7 bases are a match to TRBD1. The J segment lost 1 base and the V segment lost 1 base, leaving 9 bases of the junction unmatched. The CDR3 is made up of 18 amino acids. CDR1 is LGHNA and CDR2 is YSLEER in the germline V gene.